The 4 T cell receptor beta chains below all came from one sample that was sequenced in a study of T cell changes during pregnancy in multiple sclerosis. Repertoires were generated with immunoSEQ multiplex PCR, while TCRdb's copy carries only in-frame clones and drops some. In the table there are 100,000 or so clones, around 92% of which are singletons. The specimen was peripheral blood, collected in the second trimester of pregnancy. Every receptor here comes from a female donor with multiple sclerosis, enrolled in a pregnancy study.

The rearrangement joins TRBV14 to TRBJ1-2; D remains unclear. This CDR3 has 15 amino acids. The germline V gene has CDR1 SGHDN and CDR2 FVKESK. Trimming left V 0 bases short and J 4 bases short, with 12 bases between. CDR3: CASSQDMRGSYGYTF. DNA of the CDR3: TGTGCCAGCAGCCAAGATATGCGGGGTTCCTATGGCTACACCTTC.

This clone was detected only once. The CDR3 here is CASSEGGTLYGYTF. The CDR3 DNA follows: TGTGCCAGCAGCGAGGGGGGGACACTCTATGGCTACACCTTC. V gene TRBV7-9 combines with J gene TRBJ1-2, with D maybe TRBD1 (6 bases). The germline CDR1 and CDR2 sequences are SEHNR and FQNEAQ (reference sequence). V gave up 5 bases and J gave up 4 bases, with 14 bases separating them. The CDR3 length is 14 residues.

J is TRBJ2-5 and V is TRBV9, with TRBD2 as a possible D gene (5 bases). Trimming cost V 0 bases and J 4 bases, with 10 bases left between them. Germline V gene sequence: CDR1 SGDLS, CDR2 YYNGEE. The CDR3 sequence is 14 residues long. The CDR3 region is CASSVGPRGETQYF. CDR3 nucleotide sequence: TGTGCCAGCAGCGTAGGACCCCGGGGAGAGACCCAGTACTTC.

The chain is built from TRBV2 and TRBJ2-7; 7 bases match TRBD1. The CDR3 contains 14 residues. Looked up from germline, CDR1 is SNHLY and CDR2 is FYNNEI. V shed 6 bases and J 5 bases; nucleotides not matched to a gene: 10. CDR3 DNA: TGTGCCAGCAGCCTCAGACAGGGCCCGCACGAGCAGTACTTC. It codes for CASSLRQGPHEQYF. The full variable domain, with the rest looked up from reference TRBV2 and TRBJ2-7, is EPEVTQTPSHQVTQMGQEVILRCVPISNHLYFYWYRQILGQKVEFLVSFYNNEISEKSEIFDDQFSVERPDGSNFTLKIRSTKLEDSAMYFCASSLRQGPHEQYFGPGTRLTVT.